The table lists the clone carrying this T cell receptor (beta chain) with a few counts. Its target is unknown. The data were taken from a study of human T cells and chemical hapten exposure. Study in general: Patients had diphenylcyclopropenone applied to the scalp weekly throughout the approximately 25-week study. General study results and limits: Every donor had alopecia, and their immune response may therefore differ from healthy people's. Among TCRs, those above 1 in 1000 frequency were unaffected by DPC sensitization.

Stated time point: pre-sensitization, week 0. Treatment noted: therapeutic diphenylcyclopropenone sensitization with weekly scalp DPC. V was trimmed by 1 base and J by 2 bases, leaving 11 bases between them. This CDR3 contains 15 residues. CDR1 is LGHDT and CDR2 is YNNKEL in the germline V gene (reference sequence). Individual cDNA molecules received unique molecular identifiers in the library. TCRdb passed the RACE reads through MiXCR, listing each CDR3 protein once. This sample has about 62,000 distinct CDR3 sequences, with 5.5% to 7.5% found just once. The chain has TRBV3-1 and TRBJ1-1, with D hard to call. This clonotype originated in a woman aged 30 to 39 with alopecia areata. Some clones in this sample may be carry-over from other donors' samples. The source was whole blood, collected in connection with sensitization to the hapten diphenylcyclopropenone (DPC). In DNA, the CDR3 is TGTGCCAGCAGCCAAGCTTTTTTATCCAACACTGAAGCTTTCTTT. Translating it yields CASSQAFLSNTEAFF. The full variable domain, completed using reference TRBV3-1 and TRBJ1-1, is DTAVSQTPKYLVTQMGNDKSIKCEQNLGHDTMYWYKQDSKKFLKIMFSYNNKELIINETVPNRFSPKSPDKAHLNLHINSLELGDSAVYFCASSQAFLSNTEAFFGQGTRLTVV.